The 21 T cell receptor beta chains given below trace back to one sample, sequenced in a study of identical twins. One entry per CDR3 protein, called by TCRdb with MiXCR from the 5' RACE reads. The table includes over 600,000 distinct CDR3 sequences, about 20% detected once. This sample also belongs to another study, concerning T cells expressing NK-cell markers.

The sample consisted of PBMCs. These receptors originate from a woman younger than 30 in good health.

This clonotype was observed a handful of times. The CDR3 sequence is CASSLDGVLALGETQYF. The CDR3 DNA reads as TGTGCCAGCAGCTTGGATGGGGTGTTAGCGTTAGGAGAGACCCAGTACTTC. The rearrangement links TRBV5-5 to TRBJ2-5; perhaps TRBD2 as D (5 bases). V lost 0 bases to trimming and J lost 4 bases, with 19 bases between them. Germline CDR1 is SGHKS and CDR2 is YYEKEE (reference sequence). There are 17 residues in the CDR3.

The chain's CDR3 is CASGRSSYEQYF. DNA of the CDR3: TGCGCCAGCGGCCGAAGCTCCTACGAGCAGTACTTC. The chain uses TRBV5-1 and TRBJ2-7; D is unresolved. Germline V CDR1 and CDR2: SGHRS, YFSETQ. The CDR3 totals 12 residues. V gave up 7 bases and J gave up 0 bases, with 8 bases separating them. The full variable domain, completed using reference TRBV5-1 and TRBJ2-7, is KAGVTQTPRYLIKTRGQQVTLSCSPISGHRSVSWYQQTPGQGLQFLFEYFSETQRNKGNFPGRFSGRQFSNSRSEMNVSTLELGDSALYLCASGRSSYEQYFGPGTRLTVT.

This clonotype was seen many times. The chain couples TRBV20-1 to TRBJ2-1, with D perhaps TRBD1 (6 bases). Germline V gene lookup returns CDR1 DFQATT and CDR2 SNEGSKA (reference sequence). Trimming removed 5 bases at V and 4 bases at J, with 6 bases between. The CDR3 contains 11 residues. In DNA, the CDR3 is TGCAGTGCTGGACAGTACAATGAGCAGTTCTTC. Its protein product is CSAGQYNEQFF.

Only a few counts were recorded for this clonotype. V and J are TRBV5-1 and TRBJ2-3; 13 nucleotides match TRBD2. The CDR3 length is 17 residues. The germline gives CDR1 SGHRS, CDR2 YFSETQ. Trimming at V came to 3 bases and at J to 6 bases, leaving 10 bases not matched to a gene. CDR3 in amino acids: CASSSGLAGSIRDTQYF. The CDR3 nucleotides are TGCGCCAGCAGCTCGGGACTAGCGGGGTCAATCCGCGATACGCAGTATTTT.

This clonotype came up a few times. The rearrangement uses TRBV4-3 and TRBJ2-1; D possibly corresponds to TRBD2 (6 bases). CDR1 LGHNA and CDR2 YSLEER come from the germline V gene. Trimming stripped 3 bases from V and 3 bases from J, with 15 bases between. The length of the CDR3 is 16 residues. CDR3 region: CASSQDRTGLYNEQFF. The CDR3 region has the DNA TGCGCCAGCAGCCAGGACCGGACGGGACTCTACAATGAGCAGTTCTTC.

This clonotype was picked up a small number of times. The chain carries TRBV7-9 and TRBJ2-1, with TRBD2 matching 15 bases. V was clipped by 5 bases and J by 8 bases; unmatched bases: 7. The CDR3 has 16 amino acids. Germline values: CDR1 SEHNR, CDR2 FQNEAQ (reference sequence). The CDR3 bases are TGTGCCAGCAGCCAGGGACTAGCGGGAGGTATCGATGAGCAGTTCTTC. Translating it yields CASSQGLAGGIDEQFF.

This clonotype was counted between two and nine times. V gene TRBV12-3 or TRBV12-4 combines with J gene TRBJ1-2; D unresolved. The CDR3 runs to 14 residues. V was pared by 4 bases and J by 2 bases, with 11 bases between. CDR3 loop: CASSWRTGNYGYTF. The CDR3 DNA reads TGTGCCAGCAGTTGGAGGACTGGAAACTATGGCTACACCTTC.

The V gene is TRBV29-1, the J gene TRBJ2-3; D not certain. Looked up from germline, CDR1 is SQVTM and CDR2 is ANQGSEA. V was cut by 3 bases and J by 2 bases, with 6 bases left in between. The CDR3 is made up of 12 amino acids. CDR3 sequence: CSVDIYTDTQYF. The CDR3 DNA follows: TGCAGCGTTGATATATACACAGATACGCAGTATTTT.

The chain uses TRBV21-1 and TRBJ2-1; the D call of TRBD1 is as the table states it, not checked on the DNA. TRBV21-1 corresponds to a pseudogene. CDR3 size: 16 residues. CDR3 loop: CASSKTGDHATDEQFF. In DNA, the CDR3 is TGTGCCAGCAGCAAAACGGGGGACCACGCGACAGATGAGCAGTTCTTC.

The DNA of the CDR3 is TGTGCCAGCAGCCCCGAAGGTCGCGGGGCGTACAATGAGCAGTTCTTC. This encodes CASSPEGRGAYNEQFF. The chain uses TRBV7-2 and TRBJ2-1, with D maybe TRBD2 (6 bases). The CDR3 is made up of 16 amino acids. Trimming left V 5 bases short and J 4 bases short, with 18 bases between. Germline V gene data show CDR1 as SGHTA and CDR2 as FQGNSA.

This clonotype turned up a few times. This chain links TRBV6-8 with TRBJ2-3, with D possibly matching TRBD2 (5 bases). The CDR3 has 14 residues. Germline V gives CDR1 MNHGY, CDR2 SAAAGT. Between the trimmed V and J ends, which lost 8 bases and 0 bases, there was a span of 12 bases. In nucleotides, the CDR3 is TGTGCCAGCTGGCGGACTCCTAGCACAGATACGCAGTATTTT. This translates into CASWRTPSTDTQYF.

This chain uses TRBV5-1 with TRBJ1-1, with D maybe TRBD1 (5 bases). CDR3 length: 15 residues. The germline CDR1 and CDR2 sequences are SGHRS and YFSETQ. V shed 3 bases and J shed 3 bases, with 15 bases lying between them. The CDR3 nucleotides are TGCGCCAGCAGCTCAAAGTCGGGGACGCACACTGAAGCTTTCTTT. This gives the protein CASSSKSGTHTEAFF.

The chain combines TRBV12-3 or TRBV12-4 with TRBJ2-1; 8 nucleotides line up with TRBD2. The CDR3 is 15 amino acids. Losses at the gene ends were 3 bases for V and 9 bases for J; bases not matched to a gene: 10. CDR3 residues: CASSLRLAGGSEQFF. As DNA, the CDR3 is TGTGCCAGCAGTTTGCGGCTCGCGGGAGGTAGTGAGCAGTTCTTC.

The V and J genes are TRBV6-1 and TRBJ2-2; TRBD1 matches 7 bases. The CDR3 consists of 14 residues. Trimming cost V 10 bases and J 4 bases; bases outside gene matches: 9. In germline, CDR1 is MNHNS, CDR2 SASEGT. The CDR3: CANYEDRVTGELFF. The CDR3 nucleotides read TGTGCCAACTACGAAGACAGGGTCACCGGGGAGCTGTTTTTT.

The V gene is TRBV11-1, the J gene TRBJ1-1; D is uncertain. Germline V lookup: CDR1 SGHAT, CDR2 FQDESV (reference sequence). CDR3 length: 15 residues. Trimming took 2 bases from V and 0 from J, leaving 10 bases between them. CDR3 loop: CASSLSQNMNTEAFF. The CDR3 nucleotides are TGTGCCAGCAGCTTAAGTCAGAACATGAACACTGAAGCTTTCTTT.

The chain's CDR3 is CSARTSLQYIASTDTQYF. The CDR3, as DNA: TGCAGCGCCCGGACTAGCCTGCAATATATTGCTAGCACAGATACGCAGTATTTT. The V gene is TRBV29-1, the J gene TRBJ2-3; TRBD2 agrees at 8 bases. Germline trimming cut 7 bases from V and 0 bases from J; bases unmatched to any gene: 18. Germline V gene lookup returns CDR1 SQVTM and CDR2 ANQGSEA. This CDR3 comprises 18 residues.

The sample holds many counts of this clonotype. The chain is built from TRBV6-6 and TRBJ2-1, with D hard to call. V lost 8 bases and J 5 bases, leaving 4 bases between the germline ends. The CDR3 is made up of 10 amino acids. The germline gives CDR1 MNHNY, CDR2 SVGAGI (reference sequence). In nucleotides, the CDR3 is TGTGCCAGCGGCGACAATGAGCAGTTCTTC. Translation: CASGDNEQFF.

The table lists this clonotype with a few counts. V usage is TRBV5-1 and J usage is TRBJ2-1; D call uncertain. V lost 4 bases and J lost 5, with 4 bases in between. The CDR3 has 11 amino acids. Germline V gives CDR1 SGHRS, CDR2 YFSETQ. CDR3 nucleotides: TGCGCCAGCAGCATCGACAATGAGCAGTTCTTC. It specifies CASSIDNEQFF.

The chain couples TRBV6-1 to TRBJ2-7, with 7 positions matching TRBD1. The CDR3 contains 12 residues. CDR1 is MNHNS, CDR2 SASEGT, per germline. Unmatched junction bases numbered 4, after V lost 6 bases and J lost 5 bases. In nucleotides, the CDR3 is TGTGCCAGCAGGACAGGGTTCCACGAGCAGTACTTC. It specifies CASRTGFHEQYF.

The chain carries TRBV12-5 and TRBJ2-1; D is unresolved. Per germline, CDR1 LGHNT and CDR2 FRNRAP. CDR3 length equals 11 residues. V was cut by 7 bases and J by 11 bases, with 12 bases left in between. This CDR3 reads CASDKYQKQFF. DNA of the CDR3: TGTGCTAGTGATAAATACCAGAAGCAGTTCTTC.

J is TRBJ2-2 and V is TRBV5-1, with D tentatively TRBD1 (5 bases). The germline CDR1 and CDR2 sequences are SGHRS and YFSETQ. The V gene lost 3 bases and the J gene lost 0 bases, with 12 bases spanning the gap. CDR3 length: 16 amino acids. The CDR3 region has the DNA TGCGCCAGCAGCTCGGACAAAACTACGAACACCGGGGAGCTGTTTTTT. Protein sequence: CASSSDKTTNTGELFF. Based on the CDR3 plus reference TRBV5-1 and TRBJ2-2, the full variable domain is KAGVTQTPRYLIKTRGQQVTLSCSPISGHRSVSWYQQTPGQGLQFLFEYFSETQRNKGNFPGRFSGRQFSNSRSEMNVSTLELGDSALYLCASSSDKTTNTGELFFGEGSRLTVL.